A selection of T cell receptor beta chains follows, all from one sample in a study of human T cells and chemical hapten exposure. TCRdb reprocessed the RACE reads via MiXCR and lists one record per CDR3 protein. The sample has about 70,000 distinct CDR3 sequences; roughly 8.5% are singletons. The starting material was whole blood, obtained in connection with sensitization to the hapten diphenylcyclopropenone (DPC). Receptor source: a woman aged 45-60 years with alopecia areata. Some clones in this sample may be carry-over from other donors' samples. Both conserved end residues are trimmed from each CDR3.

v_gene	j_gene	CDR3aa
TRBV12-3/TRBV12-4	TRBJ2-7	ASSWTGDSYEQY
TRBV25-1	TRBJ2-5	ASSPMTVQETQY
TRBV7-2	TRBJ1-1	ASSLLWSAEAF
TRBV7-9	TRBJ2-5	ASSLTGRNQETQY
TRBV7-2	TRBJ2-1	ASSPQGASGSEQF
TRBV28	TRBJ1-5	ASSFPGSVGNQPQN
TRBV7-2	TRBJ1-2	ASSDGINYGYT
TRBV5-4	TRBJ1-1	ASSDGRTRLSFSEAF
TRBV20-1	TRBJ2-3	SARDLLASGRDTDTQY
TRBV20-1	TRBJ2-3	SARDLGEGGTDTQY
TRBV20-1	TRBJ2-1	SARRLLGYNEQF
TRBV10-2	TRBJ2-1	ASKQASSYNEQF
TRBV29-1	TRBJ2-3	SAKTTSGRTDTQY
TRBV18	TRBJ2-3	ASSPSSQFDTQY
TRBV7-2	TRBJ1-5	ASSPQEGANQPQH
TRBV7-9	TRBJ1-1	ASSFFGDSEAF
TRBV2	TRBJ1-2	ASRDRENYGYT
TRBV27	TRBJ2-7	ASSPWDRSYEQY
TRBV5-1	TRBJ2-2	ASSVTGTNTGELF
TRBV28	TRBJ2-3	ASSCVDTQY
TRBV9	TRBJ1-2	ASSPGQGGYGYT
TRBV6-6	TRBJ2-5	ASSDLGLTQETQY
TRBV29-1	TRBJ2-5	SVVSAGTQETQY
TRBV27	TRBJ2-7	ASSLYRSYEQY
TRBV5-4	TRBJ2-1	ASSLWGGTTYNEQF
TRBV9	TRBJ2-5	ASSPRTGSEKTQY
TRBV2	TRBJ2-3	ASRVGPTDTQY
TRBV7-2	TRBJ2-7	ASSFHPLAVSYEQY
TRBV6-1	TRBJ1-3	ASSEAIPVVSGNTIY
TRBV19	TRBJ1-2	ASHLTGRNGYT
TRBV12-3/TRBV12-4	TRBJ1-2	ASRNSASYGYT
TRBV5-4	TRBJ2-3	ASSLVVAASDTQY
TRBV2	TRBJ2-7	ASSVLAGGEQY
TRBV5-6	TRBJ2-1	ASSSPQGRNEQF
TRBV29-1	TRBJ2-7	SVISGTYEQY
TRBV20-1	TRBJ2-7	SALAGVDEQY
TRBV2	TRBJ2-7	ASRRETGGGEQY
TRBV10-2	TRBJ2-3	ASSRTSGSGDTQY
TRBV7-2	TRBJ1-3	ASSVQSSGNTIY
TRBV4-1	TRBJ2-3	ASSQVGASAGQGPYTQY
TRBV11-2	TRBJ1-1	ASSPPTGKNTEAF
TRBV14	TRBJ2-3	ASSHLRGRGPDTDTQY
TRBV29-1	TRBJ1-1	SVVQGWAF
TRBV11-2	TRBJ2-7	ASSLEGGITTYEQY
TRBV7-3	TRBJ2-3	ASSRLASSDTQY
TRBV20-1	TRBJ2-3	SAPRAGAPDTQY
TRBV12-3/TRBV12-4	TRBJ1-6	ASSFGQAGDSPLH
TRBV18	TRBJ1-2	ASSPLRTGGSYGYT